Below, 29 T cell receptor beta chains from the same sample are listed, as sequenced in a study of T-cell memory formation after mild COVID-19. TCRdb re-analysed the 5' RACE reads in MiXCR, keeping a single row per CDR3 protein. In the table there are 250,000 to 350,000 distinct CDR3 sequences, 16% of which are singletons. The source material was PBMCs or a T cell subset sorted from them (not recorded which). The source is a man aged 18 to 29 who had mild COVID-19 (a few samples of this study predate the infection). Cell type and time point are not known.

This chain links TRBV10-3 with TRBJ1-3, with TRBD1 identical over 9 bases. Germline assignment: CDR1 ENHRY and CDR2 SYGVKD. The trim removed 9 bases at V and 0 bases at J, leaving 6 bases unmatched. This CDR3 has 15 amino acids. CDR3 protein: CAIGTGPVSGNTIYF. Written as DNA, the CDR3 is TGTGCCATAGGGACAGGGCCTGTCTCTGGAAACACCATATATTTT.

This clonotype has more than one count but fewer than ten. The V and J genes are TRBV12-3 or TRBV12-4 and TRBJ2-5; TRBD1 or TRBD2 may be the D gene (5 bases each). V gave up 7 bases and J gave up 4 bases, with 13 bases separating them. CDR3 size: 13 residues. CDR3 bases: TGTGCCAGCATCGGGATGAGGGGAGAGACCCAGTACTTC. Protein product: CASIGMRGETQYF.

In its sample, this clonotype was seen many times. V usage is TRBV7-2 and J usage is TRBJ2-1; 7 nucleotides line up with TRBD1. The CDR3 totals 18 residues. In germline, CDR1 is SGHTA, CDR2 FQGNSA. V was clipped by 2 bases and J by 0 bases; unmatched bases: 10. The CDR3 spells CASSLRGPQITSYNEQFF. Written as DNA, the CDR3 is TGTGCCAGCAGCTTAAGGGGGCCCCAGATCACCTCCTACAATGAGCAGTTCTTC.

In this sample, this clonotype turned up a few times. The genes are TRBV11-1 and TRBJ2-7, with D tentatively TRBD1 or TRBD2 (5 bases each). The CDR3 sequence is 14 residues long. From germline, CDR1 is SGHAT and CDR2 FQDESV (reference sequence). V was clipped by 5 bases and J by 2 bases, with 13 bases between them. The CDR3 loop reads CASSSPGTPYEQYF. The CDR3 DNA sequence: TGTGCCAGCAGCAGTCCCGGGACCCCCTACGAGCAGTACTTC.

The V and J genes are TRBV5-4 and TRBJ1-6; D gene ambiguous. CDR1 and CDR2 from the germline V gene are SGHNT and YYREEE (reference sequence). The CDR3 is 14 residues long. V was shortened by 3 bases and J by 7 bases, with 11 bases between the two germline ends. The CDR3 DNA reads as TGTGCCAGCAGCTCGGACGTCGGAAATTCACCCCTCCACTTT. It translates to CASSSDVGNSPLHF.

This chain links TRBV9 with TRBJ1-1; the match to TRBD1 covers 7 bases. Germline values: CDR1 SGDLS, CDR2 YYNGEE. The CDR3 is 15 amino acids. Unmatched junction bases numbered 6, after V lost 2 bases and J lost 2 bases. CDR3 sequence reads: CASSVGDSGNTEAFF. The DNA for the CDR3 is TGTGCCAGCAGCGTGGGGGACAGTGGTAACACTGAAGCTTTCTTT. Complete variable domain (other parts from reference TRBV9 and TRBJ1-1): DSGVTQTPKHLITATGQRVTLRCSPRSGDLSVYWYQQSLDQGLQFLIQYYNGEERAKGNILERFSAQQFPDLHSELNLSSLELGDSALYFCASSVGDSGNTEAFFGQGTRLTVV.

There are a few counts of this clonotype. The chain recombines TRBV5-1 with TRBJ1-1, with 7 bases aligning to TRBD1. The trim removed 4 bases at V and 4 bases at J, leaving 7 bases unmatched. The CDR3 loop spans 14 amino acids. Germline CDR1 SGHRS, CDR2 YFSETQ. The CDR3 region has the DNA TGCGCCAGCAGCCAGACAGGGTCAGGCACTGAAGCTTTCTTT. It yields the protein CASSQTGSGTEAFF.

This clonotype has just a few counts. The DNA of the CDR3 is TGTGCCAGCAGCAAACTGGGGGTGCGGCCCCAGCATTTT. It encodes CASSKLGVRPQHF. The chain is built from TRBV21-1 and TRBJ1-5; the table's D call, TRBD1, was not checked against the DNA. TRBV21-1 is designated a pseudogene. This CDR3 region has 13 residues.

This clonotype has more than one count but fewer than ten. J is TRBJ2-1 and V is TRBV7-8; D is possibly TRBD1 or TRBD2 (5 bases each). This CDR3 has 16 residues. Germline V gene lookup returns CDR1 SGHVS and CDR2 FQNEAQ. Deletions cut 5 bases from V and 7 bases from J, with 21 bases between. The CDR3 DNA reads TGTGCCAGCAGCCTTATTCGAGGGGCAATAGGTAATGAGCAGTTCTTC. Amino acids: CASSLIRGAIGNEQFF.

The chain uses TRBV29-1 and TRBJ2-3; no clear D. In germline, CDR1 is SQVTM, CDR2 ANQGSEA. The CDR3 sequence is 12 residues long. V was pared by 4 bases and J by 4 bases, with 9 bases between. DNA for the CDR3: TGCAGCGTTGGGGAAAGTTCAGATACGCAGTATTTT. This gives the protein CSVGESSDTQYF.

J is TRBJ2-1 and V is TRBV6-1, with TRBD2 matching 13 bases. CDR3 length: 18 residues. Unmatched junction bases numbered 9, after V lost 6 bases and J lost 1 base. Germline lookup yields CDR1 MNHNS and CDR2 SASEGT. The CDR3 nucleotides read TGTGCCAGCAGCCAATTGCCGGGACTAGCGGGGTCCTACAATGAGCAGTTCTTC. It translates to CASSQLPGLAGSYNEQFF.

The rearrangement uses TRBV9 and TRBJ2-5; no clear D gene. The CDR3 is 14 amino acids. V lost 4 bases and J 2 bases, leaving 12 bases between the germline ends. Per germline, CDR1 SGDLS and CDR2 YYNGEE. In DNA, the CDR3 is TGTGCCAGCAGCTATTCACCCCTACAAGAGACCCAGTACTTC. It encodes CASSYSPLQETQYF.

The rearrangement links TRBV7-3 to TRBJ2-1, with D perhaps being TRBD1 or TRBD2 (6 bases each). V lost 3 bases and J 1 base, leaving 10 bases between the germline ends. This CDR3 comprises 15 residues. The germline V gene encodes CDR1 SGHTA and CDR2 FQGTGA. The CDR3, as DNA: TGTGCCAGCAGCTTGGGGGCGGGGTCCTACAATGAGCAGTTCTTC. Protein: CASSLGAGSYNEQFF. Together with reference TRBV7-3 and TRBJ2-1, the CDR3 gives the full variable domain: GAGVSQTPSNKVTEKGKYVELRCDPISGHTALYWYRQSLGQGPEFLIYFQGTGAADDSGLPNDRFFAVRPEGSVSTLKIQRTERGDSAVYLCASSLGAGSYNEQFFGPGTRLTVL.

The genes are TRBV6-5 and TRBJ1-5, with 7 bases identical to TRBD1. Unmatched junction bases numbered 7, after V lost 6 bases and J lost 5 bases. Germline loops: CDR1 MNHEY, CDR2 SVGAGI. This CDR3 contains 14 residues. CDR3 region: CASRQGQRYQPQHF. The CDR3 DNA reads as TGTGCCAGCAGGCAGGGACAGCGTTATCAGCCCCAGCATTTT.

This chain links TRBV12-3 or TRBV12-4 with TRBJ2-7, with a weak D call TRBD1 (6 bases). The length of the CDR3 is 14 residues. The V gene lost 4 bases and the J gene lost 4 bases, with 14 bases spanning the gap. The CDR3 coding sequence is TGTGCCAGCAGTTGGGCGGGCACAGGGTACGAGCAGTACGTC. The encoded protein is CASSWAGTGYEQYV.

The chain uses TRBV5-4 and TRBJ1-2; 7 nucleotides agree with TRBD1. Germline values: CDR1 SGHNT, CDR2 YYREEE (reference sequence). J lost 8 bases, V lost 2 bases, and 6 bases had no gene match. CDR3 length: 13 amino acids. The CDR3, as DNA: TGTGCCAGCAGCTTCCTCGTGGGACAGGGCTACACCTTC. It codes for CASSFLVGQGYTF.

Only a few counts were recorded for this clonotype. The rearrangement links TRBV3-1 to TRBJ1-5; D call uncertain. CDR3 length: 14 residues. The germline V gene encodes CDR1 LGHDT and CDR2 YNNKEL (reference sequence). V was clipped by 3 bases and J by 4 bases, with 10 bases between them. The CDR3 DNA reads TGTGCCAGCAGCCACGGACGGCAGAATCAGCCCCAGCATTTT. Encoded protein: CASSHGRQNQPQHF.

Ten or more counts support this clonotype. The chain joins TRBV12-3 or TRBV12-4 to TRBJ1-1; no clear D gene. The CDR3 has 14 amino acids. V was trimmed by 5 bases and J by 1 base, leaving 11 bases between them. For the CDR3, the DNA is TGTGCCAGCAGTGAGGGTAATTGGAACACTGAAGCTTTCTTT. Amino acid sequence: CASSEGNWNTEAFF.

The rearrangement links TRBV4-1 to TRBJ1-5; the D is unclear. The germline V gene encodes CDR1 MGHRA and CDR2 YSYEKL. The CDR3 is made up of 13 amino acids. The V gene lost 3 bases and the J gene lost 7 bases, with 10 bases spanning the gap. The CDR3: CASSQYGSQPQHF. DNA for the CDR3: TGCGCCAGCAGCCAGTACGGAAGCCAGCCCCAGCATTTT.

This clonotype was recorded a few times. A junction boundary mismatches the germline segment, possibly from a read error. The rearrangement links TRBV2 to TRBJ2-3, with D possibly being TRBD1 (7 bases). CDR3 size: 16 residues. Germline V gene lookup returns CDR1 SNHLY and CDR2 FYNNEI. In DNA form, the CDR3 reads TGTGCCAGCAGAGAAGACAGGGACTTATTCACAGATACGCAGTATTTT. It encodes CASREDRDLFTDTQYF.

The chain recombines TRBV6-1 with TRBJ2-4; 7 bases agree with TRBD1. The germline V gene has CDR1 MNHNS and CDR2 SASEGT. The length of the CDR3 is 16 residues. J gave up 0 bases and V 6 bases, and 8 bases lay outside the gene matches. CDR3 sequence: CASRPPGQLAKNIQYF. The CDR3 nucleotides read TGTGCCAGCAGACCCCCGGGACAGCTAGCCAAAAACATTCAGTACTTC.

This clonotype showed up just a few times. The rearrangement links TRBV7-2 to TRBJ2-3, with 8 bases aligning to TRBD1. The CDR3 runs 14 residues. V lost 3 bases to trimming and J lost 5 bases; unmatched junction nucleotides: 4. The germline V gene encodes CDR1 SGHTA and CDR2 FQGNSA. CDR3 sequence reads: CASSLDRVQDTQYF. In DNA, the CDR3 is TGTGCCAGCAGCTTGGACAGGGTTCAAGATACGCAGTATTTT.

The chain recombines TRBV6-5 with TRBJ2-1; 7 bases line up with TRBD1. Germline CDR1 MNHEY, CDR2 SVGAGI. The trim removed 0 bases at V and 5 bases at J, leaving 7 bases unmatched. CDR3 length: 16 amino acids. The CDR3 spells CASSYSFGDRDNEQFF. Here the CDR3 DNA reads TGTGCCAGCAGTTACTCGTTTGGGGACAGAGACAATGAGCAGTTCTTC.

The chain couples TRBV7-9 to TRBJ1-5; D remains ambiguous. The CDR3 length is 12 residues. V shed 5 bases and J shed 5 bases, with 7 bases lying between them. Germline loops: CDR1 SEHNR, CDR2 FQNEAQ (reference sequence). CDR3 nucleotides: TGTGCCAGCAGCCCCCAAGATCAGCCCCAGCATTTT. This gives the protein CASSPQDQPQHF. Complete variable domain (other parts from reference TRBV7-9 and TRBJ1-5): DTGVSQNPRHKITKRGQNVTFRCDPISEHNRLYWYRQTLGQGPEFLTYFQNEAQLEKSRLLSDRFSAERPKGSFSTLEIQRTEQGDSAMYLCASSPQDQPQHFGDGTRLSIL.

The chain links TRBV5-5 to TRBJ2-3; possible D gene TRBD1, 7 bases. The ends were cut back, 2 bases at V and 4 bases at J, with 14 bases in the middle. CDR1 SGHKS and CDR2 YYEKEE come from the germline V gene (reference sequence). This CDR3 spans 15 amino acids. The DNA for the CDR3 is TGTGCCAGCAGCTTCTGGAGGGGGCAGGCAGATACGCAGTATTTT. Amino acid sequence: CASSFWRGQADTQYF.

This clonotype was observed a few times. The gene calls are TRBV9 and TRBJ2-5; 7 positions match TRBD1. This CDR3 region has 13 residues. V shed 5 bases and J 5 bases; nucleotides not matched to a gene: 6. Germline-derived CDR1 and CDR2 are SGDLS and YYNGEE. DNA of the CDR3: TGTGCCAGCAGGCATACAGGGGAGGAGACCCAGTACTTC. Protein: CASRHTGEETQYF. Complete variable domain (other parts from reference TRBV9 and TRBJ2-5): DSGVTQTPKHLITATGQRVTLRCSPRSGDLSVYWYQQSLDQGLQFLIQYYNGEERAKGNILERFSAQQFPDLHSELNLSSLELGDSALYFCASRHTGEETQYFGPGTRLLVL.

This clonotype was seen more than once but under ten times. The CDR3 reads CASPDAAPHQPQHF. The CDR3, as DNA: TGTGCCAGCCCGGATGCGGCCCCCCATCAGCCCCAGCATTTT. J is TRBJ1-5 and V is TRBV6-2 or TRBV6-3; D not resolved. The germline V gene has CDR1 MNHEY and CDR2 SVGEGT. The CDR3 has 14 amino acids. The germline V and J ends were trimmed by 8 bases and 5 bases, with 16 bases remaining between them.

This clonotype has a handful of counts. The gene calls are TRBV5-1 and TRBJ1-1; tentative D call: TRBD1 (6 bases). V gave up 0 bases and J gave up 0 bases, with 12 bases separating them. The germline V gene encodes CDR1 SGHRS and CDR2 YFSETQ. The CDR3 contains 16 residues. DNA for the CDR3: TGCGCCAGCAGCTTGGCTTGGACAGCGATGAACACTGAAGCTTTCTTT. This translates into CASSLAWTAMNTEAFF.

V is TRBV11-2 and J is TRBJ2-2; no firm D call. CDR3 length equals 14 residues. Between the trimmed V and J ends, which lost 0 bases and 5 bases, there was a span of 7 bases. The V gene's germline CDR1 is SGHAT and CDR2 FQNNGV. CDR3 residues: CASSLDVGTGELFF. Here the CDR3 DNA reads TGTGCCAGCAGCTTAGATGTGGGGACCGGGGAGCTGTTTTTT.